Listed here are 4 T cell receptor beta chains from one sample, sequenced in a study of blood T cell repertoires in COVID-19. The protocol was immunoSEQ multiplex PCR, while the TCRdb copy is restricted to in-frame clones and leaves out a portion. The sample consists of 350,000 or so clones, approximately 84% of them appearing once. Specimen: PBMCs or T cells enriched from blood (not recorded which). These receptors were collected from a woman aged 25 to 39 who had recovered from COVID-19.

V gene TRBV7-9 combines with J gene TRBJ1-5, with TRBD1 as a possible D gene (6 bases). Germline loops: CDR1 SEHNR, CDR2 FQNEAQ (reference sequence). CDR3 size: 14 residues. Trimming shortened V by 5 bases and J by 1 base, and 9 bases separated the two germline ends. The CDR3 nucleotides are TGTGCCAGCAGCATGCAGGGGAGCAATCAGCCCCAGCATTTT. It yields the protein CASSMQGSNQPQHF.

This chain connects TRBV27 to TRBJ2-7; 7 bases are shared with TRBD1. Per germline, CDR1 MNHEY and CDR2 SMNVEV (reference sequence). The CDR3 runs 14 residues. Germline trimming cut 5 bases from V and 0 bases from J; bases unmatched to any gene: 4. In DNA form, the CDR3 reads TGTGCCAGCAGTGCCAAGGGGGCCTCCTACGAGCAGTACTTC. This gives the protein CASSAKGASYEQYF.

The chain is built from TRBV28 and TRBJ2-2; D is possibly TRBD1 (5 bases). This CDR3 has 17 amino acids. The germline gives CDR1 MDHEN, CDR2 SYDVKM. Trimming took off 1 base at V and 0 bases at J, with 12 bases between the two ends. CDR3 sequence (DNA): TGTGCCAGCAGTTTATACCAGGACAACCCGAACACCGGGGAGCTGTTTTTT. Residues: CASSLYQDNPNTGELFF.

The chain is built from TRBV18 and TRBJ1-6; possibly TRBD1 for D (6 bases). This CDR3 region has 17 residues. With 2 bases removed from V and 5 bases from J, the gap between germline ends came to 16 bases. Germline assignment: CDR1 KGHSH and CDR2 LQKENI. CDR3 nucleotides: TGTGCCAGCTCACCAAGGACAGCCAACCTTAATAATTCACCCCTCCACTTT. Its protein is CASSPRTANLNNSPLHF.